The next 17 T cell receptor beta chains were all read from a single sample in a study of T cell repertoires in cytomegalovirus infection. MiXCR, applied by TCRdb to the reads, yields one record per CDR3 protein. The table has fewer than 150,000 distinct CDR3 sequences, 30% seen once. What these receptors recognize is not known. The sample consisted of CD8+ T cells from cultured PBMCs, taken from culture after CMV antigen stimulation. These receptors were taken from a human donor in good health (CMV status not recorded). Some clones in this sample may be carry-over from other donors' samples.

This chain joins TRBV7-2 and TRBJ1-2; 8 positions agree with TRBD1. CDR3 length: 17 amino acids. Trimming took 5 bases from V and 3 from J; bases not matched to a gene: 14. Germline V gene data show CDR1 as SGHTA and CDR2 as FQGNSA. The CDR3 reads CASSPTPGQGTYYGYTF. CDR3 nucleotide sequence: TGTGCCAGCAGCCCTACCCCCGGACAGGGAACCTACTATGGCTACACCTTC.

This clonotype was seen a handful of times. The V and J genes are TRBV12-3 or TRBV12-4 and TRBJ1-2; possibly TRBD1 for D (5 bases). The CDR3 spans 13 residues. The V and J ends lost 5 bases and 5 bases respectively, with 12 bases between them. CDR3 sequence: CASSPRGYYGYTF. The CDR3, as DNA: TGTGCCAGCAGTCCTCGGGGGTATTATGGCTACACCTTC.

The CDR3 DNA reads as TGTGCCAGCAGTTACTCGAGTGGTTCGGAGTTCTTC. It yields the protein CASSYSSGSEFF. J is TRBJ2-1 and V is TRBV6-5; D ambiguous. From germline, CDR1 is MNHEY and CDR2 SVGAGI. The CDR3 sequence is 12 residues long. Between the trimmed V and J ends, which lost 0 bases and 14 bases, there was a span of 11 bases.

This clonotype has a handful of counts. The rearrangement joins TRBV7-2 to TRBJ2-1; 12 bases map to TRBD2. The CDR3 is 16 amino acids. The ends lost 5 bases at V and 7 bases at J; junction bases unmatched: 9. Germline V gene sequence: CDR1 SGHTA, CDR2 FQGNSA. The CDR3 spells CASSAGLAGGGNEQFF. CDR3 coding DNA: TGTGCCAGCAGCGCGGGTCTAGCGGGGGGGGGGAATGAGCAGTTCTTC.

The chain links TRBV7-2 to TRBJ2-1; 16 bases are shared with TRBD2. The CDR3 is 18 amino acids. The germline CDR1 and CDR2 sequences are SGHTA and FQGNSA. V was clipped by 0 bases and J by 4 bases; unmatched bases: 3. The CDR3 coding sequence is TGTGCCAGCAGCTTAGCGGGACTAGCGGGGGGGTATTACAATGAGCAGTTCTTC. This gives the protein CASSLAGLAGGYYNEQFF.

The J gene is TRBJ1-2, the V gene TRBV7-2; no definite D call. V was clipped by 2 bases and J by 4 bases, with 11 bases between them. The CDR3 runs 14 residues. Germline values: CDR1 SGHTA, CDR2 FQGNSA. The CDR3 reads CASSLIADSYGYTF. In DNA, the CDR3 is TGTGCCAGCAGCTTAATCGCGGATTCCTATGGCTACACCTTC.

The sample holds a few counts of this clonotype. This chain connects TRBV7-9 to TRBJ2-1; tentatively, D is TRBD2 (5 bases). CDR3 length equals 12 residues. Deletions cut 4 bases from V and 7 bases from J, with 8 bases between. CDR1 SEHNR and CDR2 FQNEAQ come from the germline V gene (reference sequence). Here the CDR3 DNA reads TGTGCCAGCAGCTCCGGGAAGAATGAGCAGTTCTTC. This codes for CASSSGKNEQFF.

The V call is TRBV7-3, the J call TRBJ2-6; D is perhaps TRBD1 or TRBD2 (5 bases each). The CDR3 has 16 amino acids. Germline CDR1 and CDR2: SGHTA and FQGTGA. The V and J ends lost 3 bases and 4 bases respectively, with 13 bases between them. CDR3 in amino acids: CASSLGWGSGANVLTF. The CDR3 DNA sequence: TGTGCCAGCAGCTTGGGCTGGGGGTCCGGGGCCAACGTCCTGACTTTC.

The table lists this clonotype with a few counts. V is TRBV12-3 or TRBV12-4 and J is TRBJ2-1; TRBD1 is a possible D gene (5 bases). V lost 3 bases and J 0 bases, leaving 21 bases between the germline ends. The CDR3 covers 19 residues. CDR3 in DNA: TGTGCCAGCAGTTTTAAACAGGAGATAATGAGACGCTCCTACAATGAGCAGTTCTTC. Translating it yields CASSFKQEIMRRSYNEQFF.

The chain uses TRBV6-4 and TRBJ2-3; D perhaps matches TRBD2 (6 bases). Per the germline V gene, CDR1 is MRHNA and CDR2 is SNTAGT. The CDR3 consists of 17 residues. V gave up 0 bases and J gave up 4 bases, with 17 bases separating them. CDR3 DNA sequence: TGTGCCAGCAGTGACTCAGGACTACCGTCCGTCCCAGATACGCAGTATTTT. Protein: CASSDSGLPSVPDTQYF.

This clonotype has more than one count but fewer than ten. V and J are TRBV19 and TRBJ2-7; 10 bases map to TRBD1. The V gene end was trimmed by 4 bases and the J gene end by 2 bases; junction bases not matched to a gene: 5. Germline lookup yields CDR1 LNHDA and CDR2 SQIVND (reference sequence). This CDR3 is built from 15 residues. CDR3 sequence reads: CASSTDRGGAYEQYF. The CDR3 nucleotides are TGTGCCAGTAGTACGGACAGGGGGGGAGCCTACGAGCAGTACTTC.

V is TRBV7-8 and J is TRBJ1-1; D is ambiguous. The CDR3 contains 15 residues. In germline, CDR1 is SGHVS, CDR2 FQNEAQ. The germline V and J ends were trimmed by 5 bases and 0 bases, with 13 bases remaining between them. The CDR3 reads CASSPEPLMNTEAFF. CDR3 nucleotide sequence: TGTGCCAGCAGCCCCGAGCCTCTCATGAACACTGAAGCTTTCTTT.

Ten or more counts support this clonotype. The chain recombines TRBV7-8 with TRBJ2-1; tentatively, D is TRBD1 or TRBD2 (6 bases each). The CDR3 runs to 19 residues. Germline CDR1 is SGHVS and CDR2 is FQNEAQ. Trimming shortened V by 0 bases and J by 5 bases, and 23 bases separated the two germline ends. CDR3 nucleotides: TGTGCCAGCAGCTTAGCCGGGTTTCCGGGGGCCCTCCGGGACAATGAGCAGTTCTTC. Translation gives CASSLAGFPGALRDNEQFF. Together with reference TRBV7-8 and TRBJ2-1, the CDR3 gives the full variable domain: GAGVSQSPRYKVAKRGQDVALRCDPISGHVSLFWYQQALGQGPEFLTYFQNEAQLDKSGLPSDRFFAERPEGSVSTLKIQRTQQEDSAVYLCASSLAGFPGALRDNEQFFGPGTRLTVL.

The chain is built from TRBV15 and TRBJ1-2; possibly TRBD1 for D (5 bases). V was trimmed by 3 bases and J by 6 bases, leaving 17 bases between them. The CDR3 loop spans 15 amino acids. Germline-derived CDR1 and CDR2 are LNHNV and YYDKDF (reference sequence). In DNA form, the CDR3 reads TGTGCCACCAGCAGTGGGGCCAGGGAACGGCATGGCTACACCTTC. This gives the protein CATSSGARERHGYTF.

This chain links TRBV20-1 with TRBJ2-1, with 16 positions matching TRBD2. The CDR3 is 16 residues long. V lost 4 bases and J lost 10; bases outside the gene matches: 10. Germline lookup yields CDR1 DFQATT and CDR2 SNEGSKA (reference sequence). The CDR3 spells CSATPGLAGGEREQFF. CDR3 bases: TGCAGTGCTACACCGGGACTAGCGGGGGGGGAAAGGGAGCAGTTCTTC.

This clonotype was recorded a few times. This sequence joins TRBV6-5 and TRBJ2-1, with 8 bases matching TRBD1. V lost 5 bases, J lost 4 bases, and 7 bases stayed unmatched. From germline, CDR1 is MNHEY and CDR2 SVGAGI. This CDR3 contains 15 residues. Here the CDR3 reads CASSTRQGNYNEQFF. The CDR3 DNA sequence: TGTGCCAGCAGTACCAGACAGGGGAATTACAATGAGCAGTTCTTC.

This clonotype was found a few times. V and J are TRBV7-6 and TRBJ2-6; D call uncertain. CDR3 length: 18 residues. V dropped 2 bases and J dropped 0 bases, with 14 bases sitting between them. CDR1 SGHVS and CDR2 FNYEAQ come from the germline V gene. The CDR3 coding sequence is TGTGCCAGCAGCTTATGGGCACCCGCTGACTCTGGGGCCAACGTCCTGACTTTC. It yields the protein CASSLWAPADSGANVLTF.